This TCR beta chain derives from a study of Graves' ophthalmopathy and Graves' hyperthyroidism. Researchers took RNA transcripts and amplified TCR beta CDR3 regions from them. RT-PCR was first run with HTBI primers, then multiplex PCR in a second round. TCRdb called the multiplex PCR reads again in MiXCR, with one record for every CDR3 protein. This table has 300,000 to 400,000 distinct CDR3 sequences, about 18% appearing once. The CDR3 extends over 16 amino acids. Germline lookup yields CDR1 SQVTM and CDR2 ANQGSEA. Germline trimming cut 1 base from V and 2 bases from J; bases unmatched to any gene: 10. This clonotype occurred a few times.

The sample consisted of peripheral blood. The receptor comes from an adult woman with stable Graves' hyperthyroidism. The chain couples TRBV29-1 to TRBJ2-7, with TRBD1 identical over 8 bases. The CDR3 here is CSVEVRQQGVPYEQYF. CDR3 nucleotides: TGCAGCGTTGAAGTGCGTCAACAGGGGGTACCCTACGAGCAGTACTTC.